What follows are 18 T cell receptor beta chains derived from one specimen sequenced in a study of cytomegalovirus exposure and HLA in healthy donors. A multiplex PCR was run with 60 Vbeta primers and 13 Jbeta primers. Assay used: immunoSEQ multiplex PCR; TCRdb lists only in-frame clones, some missing. Among 25,000 to 30,000 clones, roughly 68% were seen once, and the ten largest hold 3.5% to 4.5%. The sequencing input was PBMCs. Source of these receptors: a woman between 45 and 65 years old in good health and CMV-seronegative.

In the case of this clone: This CDR3 is also generated by other DNA sequences in the sample. The chain couples TRBV29-1 to TRBJ2-1, with D possibly matching TRBD1 (6 bases). V gave up 5 bases and J gave up 6 bases, with 8 bases separating them. The CDR3 contains 11 residues. Germline assignment: CDR1 SQVTM and CDR2 ANQGSEA. CDR3 sequence reads: CSVSRGNEQFF. The CDR3 DNA is TGCAGCGTTAGCAGGGGCAATGAGCAGTTCTTC.

The CDR3, as DNA: TGTGCCAGCAGCTCAGGGACAGCCAACACCGGGGAGCTGTTTTTT. Amino acid sequence: CASSSGTANTGELFF. The rearrangement joins TRBV11-3 to TRBJ2-2; 7 nucleotides agree with TRBD1. The CDR3 spans 15 residues. Trimming removed 4 bases from V and 2 bases from J; junction bases left unmatched: 4. Germline CDR1 and CDR2: SGHNT and YENEEA.

The J gene is TRBJ2-7, the V gene TRBV2, with D possibly matching TRBD2 (5 bases). Per germline, CDR1 SNHLY and CDR2 FYNNEI. V dropped 6 bases and J dropped 4 bases, with 13 bases sitting between them. This CDR3 spans 13 amino acids. DNA of the CDR3: TGTGCCAGCAGCGGACCCCGGGGTTACGAGCAGTACTTC. It encodes CASSGPRGYEQYF. The whole variable domain, remainder taken from reference TRBV2 and TRBJ2-7, is EPEVTQTPSHQVTQMGQEVILRCVPISNHLYFYWYRQILGQKVEFLVSFYNNEISEKSEIFDDQFSVERPDGSNFTLKIRSTKLEDSAMYFCASSGPRGYEQYFGPGTRLTVT.

J is TRBJ1-2 and V is TRBV29-1; D is ambiguous. With 1 base removed from V and 5 bases from J, the gap between germline ends came to 2 bases. There are 10 residues in the CDR3. CDR1 and CDR2 (germline): SQVTM, ANQGSEA. The CDR3 is CSVEAYGYTF. The CDR3, as DNA: TGCAGCGTTGAAGCGTATGGCTACACCTTC.

This chain connects TRBV5-1 to TRBJ2-7, with 9 bases identical to TRBD1. Per the germline V gene, CDR1 is SGHRS and CDR2 is YFSETQ. J lost 2 bases, V lost 7 bases, and 7 bases had no gene match. The CDR3 covers 14 residues. The CDR3 nucleotides are TGCGCCAGCTCCGTGGGACAGGGTCCCTACGAGCAGTACTTC. It codes for CASSVGQGPYEQYF.

This rearrangement joins TRBV5-1 to TRBJ2-1, with TRBD2 matching over 8 bases. Germline-derived CDR1 and CDR2 are SGHRS and YFSETQ. CDR3 length: 16 amino acids. Germline trimming cut 0 bases from V and 8 bases from J; bases unmatched to any gene: 10. The CDR3 spells CASSLAAGGFIDEQFF. The DNA for the CDR3 is TGCGCCAGCAGCTTGGCGGCGGGAGGATTTATCGATGAGCAGTTCTTC.

The chain employs TRBV5-4 and TRBJ1-2, with D perhaps TRBD1 (6 bases). Trimming stripped 0 bases from V and 8 bases from J, with 8 bases between. Germline lookup yields CDR1 SGHNT and CDR2 YYREEE (reference sequence). This CDR3 contains 12 residues. The CDR3 here is CASSLVQGGYTF. In DNA, the CDR3 is TGTGCCAGCAGCTTGGTCCAGGGGGGCTACACCTTC.

This sequence joins TRBV28 and TRBJ1-1; TRBD1 might be the D (6 bases). Deletions cut 6 bases from V and 6 bases from J, with 14 bases between. CDR1 and CDR2 (germline): MDHEN, SYDVKM. The CDR3 contains 13 residues. Here the CDR3 DNA reads TGTGCCAGCAGCCCCCAGGGGCGGTCTGAAGCTTTCTTT. It encodes CASSPQGRSEAFF.

The chain has TRBV29-1 and TRBJ2-1; D is perhaps TRBD1 (6 bases). Germline V gene lookup returns CDR1 SQVTM and CDR2 ANQGSEA. V was pared by 5 bases and J by 4 bases, with 18 bases between. This CDR3 has 15 residues. CDR3 amino acids: CSVIVGAMGYNEQFF. The CDR3 DNA follows: TGCAGCGTTATCGTGGGGGCAATGGGTTACAATGAGCAGTTCTTC.

V usage is TRBV6-5 and J usage is TRBJ2-4; weak D call: TRBD1 (6 bases). Looked up from germline, CDR1 is MNHEY and CDR2 is SVGAGI. V gave up 2 bases and J gave up 6 bases, with 14 bases separating them. There are 15 residues in the CDR3. CDR3: CASSYGSTGSNIQYF. The DNA of the CDR3 is TGTGCCAGCAGTTACGGCTCAACAGGGTCAAACATTCAGTACTTC.

The rearrangement joins TRBV13 to TRBJ2-1; TRBD2 matches at 7 bases. In germline, CDR1 is PRHDT, CDR2 FYEKMQ (reference sequence). V shed 8 bases, J shed 2 bases, and the junction held 9 bases outside the gene matches. The CDR3 totals 15 residues. The CDR3 is CASLLWGGAYNEQFF. Here the CDR3 DNA reads TGTGCCAGCCTGTTGTGGGGGGGAGCCTACAATGAGCAGTTCTTC.

In this sample, this clone turned up a few times. This CDR3 is CASSEDRQGGQPQHF. In DNA, the CDR3 is TGTGCCAGCAGTGAAGATAGGCAGGGGGGTCAGCCCCAGCATTTT. The chain couples TRBV2 to TRBJ1-5; TRBD1 matches 7 bases. Looked up from germline, CDR1 is SNHLY and CDR2 is FYNNEI. The CDR3 runs to 15 residues. V was clipped by 1 base and J by 6 bases; unmatched bases: 6.

V and J are TRBV7-9 and TRBJ2-2; no definite D call. Germline V lookup: CDR1 SEHNR, CDR2 FQNEAQ (reference sequence). Trimming pared 8 bases from V and 6 bases from J, leaving 4 bases between. This CDR3 has 10 amino acids. The DNA for the CDR3 is TGTGCCAGCCTCCCCGGGGAGCTGTTTTTT. Protein product: CASLPGELFF.

V is TRBV15 and J is TRBJ1-2; 7 bases agree with TRBD1. The germline CDR1 and CDR2 sequences are LNHNV and YYDKDF (reference sequence). Germline trimming cut 2 bases from V and 8 bases from J; bases unmatched to any gene: 2. The CDR3 contains 12 residues. The CDR3 region is CATSRNRGGYTF. CDR3 bases: TGTGCCACCAGCAGAAACAGGGGCGGCTACACCTTC.

This clone has just one count. In DNA, the CDR3 is TGTGCCAGTATGGTGGGACAGGGCCATAATTCACCCCTCCACTTT. It translates to CASMVGQGHNSPLHF. V and J are TRBV27 and TRBJ1-6; 9 positions agree with TRBD1. With V trimmed by 9 bases and J by 5 bases, 8 bases remained unmatched. The CDR3 totals 15 residues. Germline V gene lookup returns CDR1 MNHEY and CDR2 SMNVEV (reference sequence).

This clone showed up just a few times. The rearrangement uses TRBV28 and TRBJ1-2; D uncertain. The ends were cut back, 8 bases at V and 4 bases at J, with 11 bases in the middle. The CDR3 extends over 12 amino acids. Germline V gives CDR1 MDHEN, CDR2 SYDVKM. The chain's CDR3 is CASSSGSYGYTF. In DNA, the CDR3 is TGTGCCAGCTCTAGTGGGTCCTATGGCTACACCTTC.

This chain joins TRBV4-2 and TRBJ1-2; a possible D gene is TRBD1 (5 bases). Germline values: CDR1 LGHNA, CDR2 YNFKEQ. This CDR3 comprises 16 residues. Trimming removed 0 bases from V and 0 bases from J, with 11 bases in between. This CDR3 reads CASSQDATETNYGYTF. CDR3 sequence (DNA): TGTGCCAGCAGCCAAGACGCGACAGAAACTAACTATGGCTACACCTTC.

The chain is built from TRBV9 and TRBJ1-1, with 7 bases identical to TRBD1. After removal of 2 bases from V and 3 bases from J, the junction contained 4 bases not matched to a gene. Germline V gene sequence: CDR1 SGDLS, CDR2 YYNGEE. CDR3 length: 14 residues. The CDR3 DNA is TGTGCCAGCAGCGTGACAGGGTATGACACTGAAGCTTTCTTT. Its protein product is CASSVTGYDTEAFF.